This T cell receptor beta chain was profiled in a study of Ad26.COV2.S vaccination and SARS-CoV-2 variants. Study-level points and caveats: Substantial breadth was reportedly displayed by spike-specific CD8+ and CD4+ T cell responses after vaccination. Total T cell responses may have been underestimated by the TCR breadth and depth analyses.

Looked up from germline, CDR1 is MNHEY and CDR2 is SMNVEV (reference sequence). The ends were cut back, 2 bases at V and 4 bases at J, with 9 bases in the middle. The CDR3 runs to 14 residues. As regards this clone: Its antigen remains unknown.

The table came from immunoSEQ multiplex PCR; TCRdb's copy has only in-frame clones and leaves some out. The sample has approximately 150,000 clones; roughly 90% are singletons. The source is a human donor who had recovered from COVID-19. J is TRBJ1-5 and V is TRBV27, with D perhaps TRBD1 (6 bases). The material sequenced was peripheral blood, taken after recovery from COVID-19. CDR3 sequence: CASSLGQSNQPQHF. The CDR3 DNA is TGTGCCAGCAGTTTAGGACAGTCAAATCAGCCCCAGCATTTT.